This entry lists 30 T cell receptor beta chains sequenced from one sample in a study of identical twins. TCRdb processed the 5' RACE reads anew with MiXCR; each CDR3 protein has one entry. The table lists more than 650,000 distinct CDR3 sequences, 5.5% to 7.5% of them singletons. The sequencing input was naive T cells sorted from blood. These receptors were obtained from a man aged 18-30 years in good health.

Written as DNA, the CDR3 is TGTGCCAGCAGGAAGGGACAGGGTGTCACCGGGGAGCTGTTTTTT. This gives the protein CASRKGQGVTGELFF. The chain couples TRBV11-2 to TRBJ2-2; 9 nucleotides match TRBD1. The V gene's germline CDR1 is SGHAT and CDR2 FQNNGV. There are 15 residues in the CDR3. V lost 6 bases and J lost 4; bases outside the gene matches: 6.

This clonotype was found many times. The chain employs TRBV4-2 and TRBJ2-7, with 8 nucleotides matching TRBD1. CDR3 size: 18 residues. The junction had 14 bases not matched to a gene; V was cut back by 3 bases and J by 1 base. Germline V gives CDR1 LGHNA, CDR2 YNFKEQ. The CDR3 sequence: CASSHTLGQVQSSYEQYF. CDR3 coding DNA: TGTGCCAGCAGCCACACCTTGGGACAGGTCCAATCGTCCTACGAGCAGTACTTC.

This clonotype has only a few counts. The V call is TRBV24-1, the J call TRBJ1-2, with D possibly matching TRBD1 (6 bases). The CDR3 consists of 14 residues. Trimming took off 4 bases at V and 7 bases at J, with 15 bases between the two ends. CDR1 is KGHDR, CDR2 SFDVKD, per germline. CDR3 nucleotide sequence: TGTGCCACCAGTGAACCCGGACAGTACCCTGGCTACACCTTC. Residues: CATSEPGQYPGYTF.

This clonotype was picked up many times. The chain links TRBV12-3 or TRBV12-4 to TRBJ2-1; 12 bases fit TRBD2. V was clipped by 5 bases and J by 8 bases; unmatched bases: 7. CDR3 length equals 15 residues. The CDR3 spells CASSETSGSFDEQFF. The CDR3, as DNA: TGTGCCAGCAGTGAGACTAGCGGGAGTTTTGATGAGCAGTTCTTC.

The V gene is TRBV30, the J gene TRBJ2-1; D is possibly TRBD1 (5 bases). The CDR3 is 10 residues long. V shed 5 bases and J shed 10 bases, with 9 bases lying between them. Per germline, CDR1 GTSNPN and CDR2 SVGIG (reference sequence). CDR3 sequence reads: CAWGAPEQFF. The CDR3 DNA reads as TGTGCCTGGGGGGCCCCCGAGCAGTTCTTC.

The chain joins TRBV7-2 to TRBJ2-1, with a tentative D call TRBD2 (5 bases). The CDR3 has 15 residues. The V gene's germline CDR1 is SGHTA and CDR2 FQGNSA. Trimming pared 6 bases from V and 0 bases from J, leaving 12 bases between. The CDR3 coding sequence is TGTGCCAGCAGACCTATAACTAGCTCCTACAATGAGCAGTTCTTC. Translation gives CASRPITSSYNEQFF.

This clonotype was counted a few times. V usage is TRBV28 and J usage is TRBJ2-7; 9 nucleotides align to TRBD2. Germline CDR1 MDHEN, CDR2 SYDVKM. The CDR3 runs 15 residues. V shed 6 bases and J 0 bases; nucleotides not matched to a gene: 6. The CDR3: CASSSSGMSSYEQYF. CDR3 nucleotide sequence: TGTGCCAGCAGCTCTAGCGGGATGAGCTCCTACGAGCAGTACTTC.

Many counts were recorded for this clonotype. The V gene is TRBV5-1, the J gene TRBJ2-7; 9 bases agree with TRBD1. Germline assignment: CDR1 SGHRS and CDR2 YFSETQ. V lost 7 bases and J lost 1; bases outside the gene matches: 18. CDR3 length: 18 residues. CDR3 sequence: CASPDRDRVISHSYEQYV. The CDR3 DNA sequence: TGCGCCAGCCCCGACCGGGACAGGGTGATTAGTCATTCCTACGAGCAGTACGTC.

The gene calls are TRBV7-2 and TRBJ2-3, with D possibly matching TRBD1 (5 bases). From germline, CDR1 is SGHTA and CDR2 FQGNSA. Trimming shortened V by 4 bases and J by 0 bases, and 17 bases separated the two germline ends. CDR3 size: 17 residues. DNA for the CDR3: TGTGCCAGCAGCTACGGCGGACACTTAGCTAGCACAGATACGCAGTATTTT. It codes for CASSYGGHLASTDTQYF.

This clonotype has a count of ten or more. V usage is TRBV20-1 and J usage is TRBJ1-6; TRBD1 might be the D (5 bases). V was cut by 2 bases and J by 7 bases, with 12 bases left in between. Germline values: CDR1 DFQATT, CDR2 SNEGSKA (reference sequence). This CDR3 has 14 amino acids. Written as DNA, the CDR3 is TGCAGTGCTAGACCCGACAGTTCGAATTCACCCCTCCACTTT. This sequence encodes CSARPDSSNSPLHF.

This clonotype was seen more than once but under ten times. The chain carries TRBV2 and TRBJ2-1, with no clear D. The ends were cut back, 7 bases at V and 5 bases at J, with 6 bases in the middle. The length of the CDR3 is 11 residues. CDR1 is SNHLY and CDR2 is FYNNEI in the germline V gene. The CDR3 region is CASIEDNEQFF. The CDR3 DNA reads as TGTGCCAGCATAGAAGACAATGAGCAGTTCTTC.

This clonotype was recorded a few times. An end of the junction does not agree with germline; a read error may underlie this. This chain joins TRBV12-3 or TRBV12-4 and TRBJ1-1, with D possibly TRBD1 on 6 matching bases. This CDR3 has 14 amino acids. The CDR3 region is CASSFGQGLVQKLF. As DNA, the CDR3 is TGTGCCAGCAGTTTCGGGCAGGGGCTCGTACAGAAGCTTTTT.

V is TRBV3-1 and J is TRBJ2-7; D is uncertain. Trimming took off 0 bases at V and 5 bases at J, with 11 bases between the two ends. The CDR3 consists of 14 residues. CDR1 LGHDT and CDR2 YNNKEL come from the germline V gene (reference sequence). CDR3 sequence (DNA): TGTGCCAGCAGCCAAGAAGAGACAAACAACGAGCAGTACTTC. Translating gives CASSQEETNNEQYF.

This clonotype was picked up a small number of times. The J gene is TRBJ2-3, the V gene TRBV24-1; D is undetermined. Trimming cost V 3 bases and J 0 bases, with 9 bases left between them. Germline CDR1 and CDR2: KGHDR and SFDVKD. This CDR3 contains 15 residues. The CDR3 region is CATSDLRSSTDTQYF. The CDR3 DNA reads TGTGCCACCAGTGATCTACGGAGTAGCACAGATACGCAGTATTTT.

This clonotype was seen a handful of times. The CDR3 does not close with the conserved phenylalanine or tryptophan, likely indicating a read error. The limits of the CDR3 on the DNA are not certain, so only TCRdb's listed CDR3 is given. The rearrangement joins TRBV2 to TRBJ2-3. The CDR3 is 9 residues long, counting both termini. Germline-derived CDR1 and CDR2 are SNHLY and FYNNEI. The chain's CDR3 is CASSGGFSI.

As concerns this clonotype: This may be a read error, as it is one base from a much larger clone. This rearrangement joins TRBV6-1 to TRBJ2-2; possible D gene TRBD2, 6 bases. V lost 1 base, J lost 6 bases, and 15 bases lay in between. The V gene's germline CDR1 is MNHNS and CDR2 SASEGT. CDR3 length equals 16 residues. This chain's CDR3 is CASSEGGVRLAGELFF. CDR3 sequence (DNA): TGTGCCAGCAGTGAAGGGGGGGTGCGGTTAGCCGGGGAGCTGTTTTTT.

This clonotype was seen repeatedly, ten times or more. The chain uses TRBV6-1 and TRBJ2-6; D may be TRBD1 or TRBD2 (6 bases each). Trimming took 5 bases from V and 2 from J, leaving 13 bases between them. From germline, CDR1 is MNHNS and CDR2 SASEGT. The CDR3 has 16 residues. CDR3 amino acids: CASSTRRGAGANVLTF. The CDR3 DNA is TGTGCCAGCAGTACCAGAAGGGGGGCTGGGGCCAACGTCCTGACTTTC.

This clonotype was found a few times. The V gene is TRBV20-1, the J gene TRBJ1-5; 7 bases match TRBD1. The CDR3 covers 15 residues. Germline trimming cut 5 bases from V and 6 bases from J; bases unmatched to any gene: 13. Germline V CDR1 and CDR2: DFQATT, SNEGSKA (reference sequence). The CDR3 loop reads CSAPRVGGFGQPQHF. CDR3 DNA: TGCAGTGCTCCGAGGGTAGGGGGCTTTGGTCAGCCCCAGCATTTT.

The rearrangement links TRBV19 to TRBJ2-1; D unresolved. The germline V gene has CDR1 LNHDA and CDR2 SQIVND (reference sequence). Trimming took off 4 bases at V and 8 bases at J, with 15 bases between the two ends. This CDR3 is 14 amino acids long. The CDR3 here is CASSKWPVRHEQFF. The DNA of the CDR3 is TGTGCCAGTAGTAAGTGGCCAGTTAGGCATGAGCAGTTCTTC.

V gene TRBV5-6 combines with J gene TRBJ2-3, with 7 bases fitting TRBD2. V dropped 1 base and J dropped 0; count of bases not matched to a gene: 11. This CDR3 region has 18 residues. CDR1 is SGHDT and CDR2 is YYEEEE in the germline V gene. The chain's CDR3 is CASSLSASGRPSTDTQYF. The CDR3 coding sequence is TGTGCCAGCAGCTTGTCTGCTAGCGGTCGACCTAGCACAGATACGCAGTATTTT.

This clonotype was counted ten times or more. The rearrangement links TRBV5-1 to TRBJ2-5, with TRBD2 matching over 8 bases. The CDR3 covers 14 residues. J lost 5 bases, V lost 8 bases, and 11 bases had no gene match. The germline gives CDR1 SGHRS, CDR2 YFSETQ. The CDR3 nucleotides read TGCGCCAGTGCCCACCCGGGAGGGGAGGAGACCCAGTACTTC. Its translation is CASAHPGGEETQYF.

The rearrangement joins TRBV7-2 to TRBJ2-5; the D call may be TRBD1 or TRBD2 (5 bases each). The CDR3 runs 16 residues. The germline V gene has CDR1 SGHTA and CDR2 FQGNSA. V lost 0 bases and J lost 3, with 14 bases in between. CDR3 loop: CASSLASRGRKETQYF. CDR3 DNA sequence: TGTGCCAGCAGCTTAGCGTCTCGGGGACGGAAAGAGACCCAGTACTTC. Combining the CDR3 with reference TRBV7-2 and TRBJ2-5 gives the whole variable domain GAGVSQSPSNKVTEKGKDVELRCDPISGHTALYWYRQSLGQGLEFLIYFQGNSAPDKSGLPSDRFSAERTGGSVSTLTIQRTQQEDSAVYLCASSLASRGRKETQYFGPGTRLLVL.

Ten or more counts support this clonotype. The CDR3 nucleotides read TGTGCCTGGAGTGCGAGAGACTTCCAGTTCTTC. Translation gives CAWSARDFQFF. This chain uses TRBV30 with TRBJ2-1; D not resolved. V was clipped by 1 base and J by 13 bases, with 11 bases between them. The V gene's germline CDR1 is GTSNPN and CDR2 SVGIG (reference sequence). The CDR3 runs to 11 residues. Together with reference TRBV30 and TRBJ2-1, the CDR3 gives the full variable domain: SQTIHQWPATLVQPVGSPLSLECTVEGTSNPNLYWYRQAAGRGLQLLFYSVGIGQISSEVPQNLSASRPQDRQFILSSKKLLLSDSGFYLCAWSARDFQFFGPGTRLTVL.

This clonotype was observed a few times. The CDR3 does not close with the conserved phenylalanine or tryptophan, likely indicating a read error. It is unclear where the CDR3 begins or ends on the DNA, so no DNA is shown, and the CDR3 is as TCRdb lists it. The J gene is TRBJ2-7, the V gene TRBV30; TRBD1 is the table's D call and was not checked against the DNA. The CDR3 sequence runs 11 residues, both termini included. CDR1 is GTSNPN and CDR2 is SVGIG in the germline V gene (reference sequence). CDR3 sequence reads: CAWSGGQGHLL.

This clonotype was seen more than once but under ten times. J is TRBJ1-5 and V is TRBV2; D is unresolved. V was shortened by 1 base and J by 5 bases, with 12 bases between the two germline ends. The V gene's germline CDR1 is SNHLY and CDR2 FYNNEI. The CDR3 covers 15 residues. For the CDR3, the DNA is TGTGCCAGCAGTGAAGGGCAGTCCGGGTATCAGCCCCAGCATTTT. Residues: CASSEGQSGYQPQHF.

This chain connects TRBV7-2 to TRBJ2-2; 9 positions match TRBD2. Trimming took 4 bases from V and 7 from J; bases not matched to a gene: 10. Looked up from germline, CDR1 is SGHTA and CDR2 is FQGNSA. The CDR3 spans 16 residues. CDR3 loop: CASSSGTSPSVGELFF. The CDR3 DNA reads as TGTGCCAGCAGCTCCGGGACTAGCCCTTCAGTCGGGGAGCTGTTTTTT.

The chain carries TRBV19 and TRBJ1-3; D is unresolved. The CDR3 sequence is 11 residues long. CDR1 LNHDA and CDR2 SQIVND come from the germline V gene (reference sequence). In DNA, the CDR3 is TGTGGGGCGGCCTCTGGAAACACCATATATTTT. This sequence encodes CGAASGNTIYF. Looking up the rest from reference TRBV19 and TRBJ1-3 gives the full variable domain: DGGITQSPKYLFRKEGQNVTLSCEQNLNHDAMYWYRQDPGQGLRLIYYSQIVNDFQKGDIAEGYSVSREKKESFPLTVTSAQKNPTAFYLCGAASGNTIYFGEGSWLTVV.

This clonotype was counted only a few times. The chain couples TRBV20-1 to TRBJ2-3; TRBD2 matches 10 bases. CDR3 length equals 16 residues. From germline, CDR1 is DFQATT and CDR2 SNEGSKA (reference sequence). V was pared by 5 bases and J by 0 bases, with 8 bases of the junction left unmatched. The CDR3, as DNA: TGCAGTGCTCCTCCGGGACTAGCGATTAGCACAGATACGCAGTATTTT. Its protein product is CSAPPGLAISTDTQYF.

This clonotype has ten or more counts. The chain is built from TRBV5-1 and TRBJ1-1; 10 bases map to TRBD1. Germline CDR1 SGHRS, CDR2 YFSETQ. The CDR3 is made up of 15 amino acids. After removal of 3 bases from V and 0 bases from J, the junction contained 2 bases not matched to a gene. The CDR3 region has the DNA TGCGCCAGCAGCTGGGACAGGGGTATGAACACTGAAGCTTTCTTT. Translating it yields CASSWDRGMNTEAFF.

The chain carries TRBV5-1 and TRBJ2-1, with D perhaps TRBD1 or TRBD2 (5 bases each). V was pared by 0 bases and J by 9 bases, with 16 bases between. This CDR3 has 15 residues. Per germline, CDR1 SGHRS and CDR2 YFSETQ. CDR3 loop: CASSLAVGAGIEQFF. The CDR3 bases are TGCGCCAGCAGCTTGGCGGTCGGGGCCGGGATTGAGCAGTTCTTC. Looking up the rest from reference TRBV5-1 and TRBJ2-1 gives the full variable domain: KAGVTQTPRYLIKTRGQQVTLSCSPISGHRSVSWYQQTPGQGLQFLFEYFSETQRNKGNFPGRFSGRQFSNSRSEMNVSTLELGDSALYLCASSLAVGAGIEQFFGPGTRLTVL.